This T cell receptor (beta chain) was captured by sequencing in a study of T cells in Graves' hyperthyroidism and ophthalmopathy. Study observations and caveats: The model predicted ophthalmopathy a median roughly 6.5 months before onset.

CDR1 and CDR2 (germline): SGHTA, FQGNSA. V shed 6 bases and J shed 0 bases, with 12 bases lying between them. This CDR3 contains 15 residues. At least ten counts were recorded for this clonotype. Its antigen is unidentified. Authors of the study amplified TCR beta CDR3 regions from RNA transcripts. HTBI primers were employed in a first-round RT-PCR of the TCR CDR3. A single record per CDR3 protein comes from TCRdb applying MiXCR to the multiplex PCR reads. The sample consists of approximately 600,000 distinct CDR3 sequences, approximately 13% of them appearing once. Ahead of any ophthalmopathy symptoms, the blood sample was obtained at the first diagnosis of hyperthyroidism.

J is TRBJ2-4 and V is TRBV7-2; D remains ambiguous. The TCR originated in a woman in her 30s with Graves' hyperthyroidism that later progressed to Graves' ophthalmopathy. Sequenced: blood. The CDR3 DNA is TGTGCCAGCAGTCAAGGACCCCTAGCCAAAAACATTCAGTACTTC. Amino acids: CASSQGPLAKNIQYF.